This T cell receptor (beta chain) was observed in a study of blood T cell repertoires in COVID-19. Across the whole study: Acute and convalescent COVID-19 samples came from the United States, Italy and Spain. PBMCs, B-cell-depleted T cells, or T cells were the source of the cDNA or gDNA that made up the material.

CDR3 length: 18 residues. Trimming pared 0 bases from V and 6 bases from J, leaving 20 bases between. Per the germline V gene, CDR1 is LGHNA and CDR2 is YSLEER. Study processing details: Estimation of nucleated cell counts relied on the amplification of reference gene primers. Sequenced by immunoSEQ multiplex PCR; TCRdb stores in-frame clones only, minus some. V and J calls and clone size follow that table, whereas D and trimming were derived from the DNA. This repertoire shows tens of thousands of clones, more than 85% found once; its top ten account for roughly 13%. This clonotype originated in a human donor with active COVID-19. The donor label of this sample is uncertain. This chain links TRBV4-3 with TRBJ2-2; D possibly corresponds to TRBD2 (5 bases). Sequenced sample: peripheral blood. The CDR3 DNA sequence: TGCGCCAGCAGCCAAGATACCCTGCTCGGGAATTTCGCCGGGGAGCTGTTTTTT. Its protein product is CASSQDTLLGNFAGELFF.